This T cell receptor beta chain was observed in a study of multiple sclerosis patients with progressive multifocal leukoencephalopathy. Study-wide findings and caveats: Before and during natalizumab, the clones expanded at PML already existed. Less diverse TRB repertoires were suggested in most PML patients.

Time point here: before natalizumab initiation. The method was immunoSEQ multiplex PCR; TCRdb's version includes in-frame clones alone and lacks a portion of them. The data contain around 28,000 clones, more than 75% of them singletons. Details on this clone: Its antigen is unidentified.

The CDR3 length is 18 residues. The V gene lost 3 bases and the J gene lost 8 bases, with 25 bases spanning the gap. CDR1 SGHAT and CDR2 FQNNGV come from the germline V gene. The chain uses TRBV11-2 and TRBJ1-4, with D possibly TRBD1 on 6 matching bases. The sequencing sample was made of PBMCs. The TCR originated in a human donor with multiple sclerosis. The CDR3: CASSFPILQGSLGEKLFF. The CDR3 DNA follows: TGTGCCAGCAGCTTTCCCATATTACAGGGATCTTTGGGAGAAAAACTGTTTTTT.